Listed below are T cell receptor beta chains from one sample, sequenced in a study of shared clonotypes between healthy human individuals. Assay: immunoSEQ multiplex PCR; the TCRdb copy retains only in-frame clones and omits some. This sample yields about 92,000 clones, of which almost 70% are seen a single time; roughly 49% belongs to the top ten. The sequenced sample consisted of memory CD8+ T cells sorted from blood. The receptors derive from a man aged 25 to 40 in good health. CDR3s include the opening cysteine and the closing phenylalanine or tryptophan. A D gene is named only where the DNA matches it firmly. Part of the rows lack a size; the others show once, few, many or a class for expanded clones.

TRBJ1-3 | TRBD1 | TRBV2 | . | CASSEDPGQMVRNTIYF | TGTGCCAGCAGTGAAGACCCGGGACAGATGGTTAGAAACACCATATATTTT
TRBJ2-1 | . | TRBV11-3 | many | CASSSSRGFGPEVNEQFF | TGTGCCAGCAGCTCCAGTAGGGGTTTTGGCCCCGAGGTCAATGAGCAGTTCTTC
TRBJ2-2 | . | TRBV23-1 | once | CAIRAEGANTGELFF | TGCGCCATCCGTGCAGAGGGAGCGAACACCGGGGAGCTGTTTTTT
TRBJ1-2 | . | TRBV6-5 | . | CASRGTDYGYTF | TGTGCCAGCAGGGGGACGGACTATGGCTACACCTTC
TRBJ1-2 | TRBD1 | TRBV7-9 | few | CASSLAGTGEGYTF | TGTGCCAGCAGCTTAGCGGGGACAGGGGAAGGCTACACCTTC
TRBJ2-3 | . | TRBV28 | . | CASKTPYTLRSSYTDTQYF | TGTGCCAGCAAAACCCCATATACCCTCCGGTCGTCCTACACAGATACGCAGTATTTT
TRBJ2-7 | . | TRBV19 | . | CASSGSRDQPYEQYF | TGTGCCAGTAGTGGAAGCCGGGACCAACCCTACGAGCAGTACTTC
TRBJ1-5 | . | TRBV21-1 | . | CASSKGGGPMRGNQPQHF | TGTGCCAGCAGCAAAGGGGGAGGGCCGATGAGGGGCAATCAGCCCCAGCATTTT
TRBJ2-5 | . | TRBV11-2 | . | CASSFAAETQYF | TGTGCCAGCAGCTTCGCGGCGGAGACCCAGTACTTC
TRBJ2-1 | . | TRBV14 | . | CASSLRPPGQNIYNEQFF | TGTGCCAGCAGCCTAAGGCCCCCGGGGCAGAATATCTACAATGAGCAGTTCTTC
TRBJ2-1 | TRBD2 | TRBV6-1 | . | CASSEVTGTSGLYNEQFF | TGTGCCAGCAGTGAAGTGACAGGGACTAGCGGGCTTTACAATGAGCAGTTCTTC
TRBJ1-1 | . | TRBV18 | . | CASSPRQAGGKSTEAFF | TGTGCCAGCTCACCAAGACAGGCCGGTGGGAAGAGCACTGAAGCTTTCTTT
TRBJ1-1 | . | TRBV5-1 | few | CASSLDGMNTEAFF | TGCGCCAGCAGCTTGGATGGCATGAACACTGAAGCTTTCTTT
TRBJ2-7 | . | TRBV7-9 | . | CASSSPGPKTYEQYF | TGTGCCAGCAGCTCGCCGGGACCAAAAACCTACGAGCAGTACTTC
TRBJ2-1 | TRBD2 | TRBV6-5 | . | CASSFLAGEDNEQFF | TGTGCCAGCAGTTTTCTAGCGGGAGAGGACAATGAGCAGTTCTTC
TRBJ2-3 | . | TRBV6-5 | . | CASTLSGAPTDTQYF | TGTGCCAGCACGCTCTCGGGAGCTCCCACAGATACGCAGTATTTT
TRBJ1-2 | . | TRBV4-1 | many | CASSQDPGARAYGYTF | TGCGCCAGCAGCCAAGATCCGGGGGCGCGGGCCTATGGCTACACCTTC
TRBJ2-2 | . | TRBV6-5 | . | CASSRGTGELFF | TGTGCCAGCAGTCGCGGTACCGGGGAGCTGTTTTTT
TRBJ1-2 | . | TRBV6-6 | . | CASSSGTLVGGYTF | TGTGCCAGCAGTTCTGGGACCCTCGTTGGGGGCTACACCTTC
TRBJ2-5 | . | TRBV4-3 | . | CASSQGGGQQETQYF | TGCGCCAGCAGCCAAGGGGGAGGACAGCAAGAGACCCAGTACTTC
TRBJ2-7 | . | TRBV6-6 | . | CASSSPGSEQYF | TGTGCCAGCAGTTCTCCGGGGAGCGAGCAGTACTTC
TRBJ1-1 | . | TRBV4-3 | . | CASSPTGTEAFF | TGCGCCAGCAGCCCCACCGGCACTGAAGCTTTCTTT
TRBJ2-5 | TRBD2 | TRBV18 | once | CASSPPASGFQETQYF | TGTGCCAGCTCACCACCGGCTAGCGGGTTCCAAGAGACCCAGTACTTC
TRBJ2-7 | . | TRBV11-3 | . | CASSPVNYEQYF | TGTGCCAGCAGCCCAGTGAACTACGAGCAGTACTTC
TRBJ2-7 | TRBD1 | TRBV28 | . | CASSLLSGTGAYEQYF | TGTGCCAGCAGTTTACTCTCCGGGACAGGGGCCTACGAGCAGTACTTC
TRBJ2-2 | TRBD1 | TRBV2 | . | CASKGQGGNTGELFF | TGTGCCAGCAAAGGACAGGGGGGAAACACCGGGGAGCTGTTTTTT
TRBJ2-1 | . | TRBV13 | . | CASSQRLGNEQFF | TGTGCCAGCAGCCAGAGATTGGGCAATGAGCAGTTCTTC
TRBJ2-6 | . | TRBV4-2 | few | CASSQDPLSGANVLTF | TGTGCCAGCAGCCAAGACCCCCTCTCTGGGGCCAACGTCCTGACTTTC
TRBJ2-7 | TRBD2 | TRBV27 | . | CASKVASGSTGYEQYF | TGTGCCAGCAAGGTGGCTAGCGGGAGTACGGGCTACGAGCAGTACTTC
TRBJ1-4 | . | TRBV28 | . | CASRRGSHGEKLFF | TGTGCCAGCAGACGCGGCTCCCACGGGGAAAAACTGTTTTTT
TRBJ2-7 | TRBD2 | TRBV4-2 | . | CASSQDSGSSYEQYF | TGTGCCAGCAGCCAAGATAGCGGGAGCTCCTACGAGCAGTACTTC
TRBJ2-5 | . | TRBV6-5 | once | CASSYSRAGTQETQYF | TGTGCCAGCAGTTACTCGCGAGCCGGGACCCAAGAGACCCAGTACTTC